The text below deals with one T cell receptor beta chain. This sample is drawn from a study of cytomegalovirus exposure and HLA in healthy donors. The CDR3 has 15 amino acids. From germline, CDR1 is MNHEY and CDR2 SMNVEV (reference sequence). The germline V and J ends were trimmed by 4 bases and 2 bases, with 9 bases remaining between them. The primer mix had 60 Vbeta and 13 Jbeta primers. Profiled with immunoSEQ multiplex PCR; TCRdb holds only in-frame clones, not every one. The table shows 250,000 to 350,000 clones, with roughly 85% occurring only once. V usage is TRBV27 and J usage is TRBJ2-6; perhaps TRBD1 as D (5 bases). The sequencing input was PBMCs. This receptor was identified in a man aged 40-49 years in good health and CMV-seropositive. The CDR3 DNA is TGTGCCAGCAGTTCCCCAGGGACTGGGGCCAACGTCCTGACTTTC. This encodes CASSSPGTGANVLTF.